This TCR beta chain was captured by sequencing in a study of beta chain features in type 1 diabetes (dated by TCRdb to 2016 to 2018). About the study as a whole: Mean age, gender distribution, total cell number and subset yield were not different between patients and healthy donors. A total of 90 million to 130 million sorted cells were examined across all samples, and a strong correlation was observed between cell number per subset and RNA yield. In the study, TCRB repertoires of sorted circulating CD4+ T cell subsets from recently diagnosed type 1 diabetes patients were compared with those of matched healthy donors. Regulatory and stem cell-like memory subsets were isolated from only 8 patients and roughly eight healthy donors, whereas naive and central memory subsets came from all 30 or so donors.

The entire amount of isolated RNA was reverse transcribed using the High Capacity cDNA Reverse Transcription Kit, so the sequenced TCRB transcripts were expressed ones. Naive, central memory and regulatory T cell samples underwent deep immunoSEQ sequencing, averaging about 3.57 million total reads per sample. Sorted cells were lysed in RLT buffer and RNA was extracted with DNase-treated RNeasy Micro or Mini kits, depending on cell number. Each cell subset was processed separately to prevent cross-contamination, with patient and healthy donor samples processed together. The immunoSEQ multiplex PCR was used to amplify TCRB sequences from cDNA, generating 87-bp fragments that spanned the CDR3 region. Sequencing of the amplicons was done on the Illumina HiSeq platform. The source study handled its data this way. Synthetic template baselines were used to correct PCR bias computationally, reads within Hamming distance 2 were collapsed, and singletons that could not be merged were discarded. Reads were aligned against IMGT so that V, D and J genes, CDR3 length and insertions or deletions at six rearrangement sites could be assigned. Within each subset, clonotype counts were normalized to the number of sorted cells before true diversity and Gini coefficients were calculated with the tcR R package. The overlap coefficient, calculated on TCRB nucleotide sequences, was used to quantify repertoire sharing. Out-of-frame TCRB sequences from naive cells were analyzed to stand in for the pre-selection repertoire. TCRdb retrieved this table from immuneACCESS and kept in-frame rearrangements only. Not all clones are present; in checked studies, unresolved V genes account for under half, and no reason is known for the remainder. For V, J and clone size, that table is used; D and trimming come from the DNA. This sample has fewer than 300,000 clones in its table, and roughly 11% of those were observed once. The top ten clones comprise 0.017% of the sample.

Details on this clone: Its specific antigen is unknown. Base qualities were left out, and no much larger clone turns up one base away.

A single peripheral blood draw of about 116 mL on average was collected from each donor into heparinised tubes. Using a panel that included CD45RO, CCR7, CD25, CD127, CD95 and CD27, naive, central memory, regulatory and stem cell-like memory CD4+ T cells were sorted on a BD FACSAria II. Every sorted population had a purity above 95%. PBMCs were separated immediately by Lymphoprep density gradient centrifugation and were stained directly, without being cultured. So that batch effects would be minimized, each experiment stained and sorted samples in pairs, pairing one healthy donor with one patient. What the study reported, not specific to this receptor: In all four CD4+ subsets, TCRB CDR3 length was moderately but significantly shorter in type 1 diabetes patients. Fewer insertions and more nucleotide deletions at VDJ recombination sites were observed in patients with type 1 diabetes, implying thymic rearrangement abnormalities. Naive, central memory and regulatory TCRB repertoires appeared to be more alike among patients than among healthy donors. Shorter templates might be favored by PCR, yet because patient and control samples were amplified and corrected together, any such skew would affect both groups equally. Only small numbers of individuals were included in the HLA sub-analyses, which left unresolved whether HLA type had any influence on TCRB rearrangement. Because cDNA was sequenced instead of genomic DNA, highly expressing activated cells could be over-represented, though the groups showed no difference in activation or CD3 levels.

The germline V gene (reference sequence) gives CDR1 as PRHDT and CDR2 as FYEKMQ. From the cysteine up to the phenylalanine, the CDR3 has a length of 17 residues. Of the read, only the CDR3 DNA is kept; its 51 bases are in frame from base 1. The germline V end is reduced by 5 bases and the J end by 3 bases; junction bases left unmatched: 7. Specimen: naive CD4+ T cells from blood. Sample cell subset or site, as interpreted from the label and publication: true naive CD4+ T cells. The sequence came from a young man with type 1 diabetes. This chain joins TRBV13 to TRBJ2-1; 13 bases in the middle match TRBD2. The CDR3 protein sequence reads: CASSARLAGGHYNEQFF. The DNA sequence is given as TGTGCCAGCAGCGCCCGACTAGCGGGGGGCCACTACAATGAGCAGTTCTTC.